This TCR beta chain derives from a study of blood T cell repertoires in COVID-19. Sequencing used immunoSEQ multiplex PCR; TCRdb keeps in-frame clones, though not all of them. The sample holds about 230,000 clones, around 83% seen once. V shed 7 bases and J 8 bases; nucleotides not matched to a gene: 11. Germline CDR1 LGHDT, CDR2 YNNKEL (reference sequence). CDR3 length equals 14 residues. Sequences were obtained from peripheral blood. The V gene is TRBV3-1 (or the pseudogene TRBV3-2), the J gene TRBJ1-2; 9 nucleotides agree with TRBD1. The origin of this receptor is a woman between 50 and 59 years old with acute or convalescent COVID-19. DNA for the CDR3: TGTGCCAGCACCTTTCTCGACAGGGGGAGCGGCTACACCTTC. It yields the protein CASTFLDRGSGYTF.